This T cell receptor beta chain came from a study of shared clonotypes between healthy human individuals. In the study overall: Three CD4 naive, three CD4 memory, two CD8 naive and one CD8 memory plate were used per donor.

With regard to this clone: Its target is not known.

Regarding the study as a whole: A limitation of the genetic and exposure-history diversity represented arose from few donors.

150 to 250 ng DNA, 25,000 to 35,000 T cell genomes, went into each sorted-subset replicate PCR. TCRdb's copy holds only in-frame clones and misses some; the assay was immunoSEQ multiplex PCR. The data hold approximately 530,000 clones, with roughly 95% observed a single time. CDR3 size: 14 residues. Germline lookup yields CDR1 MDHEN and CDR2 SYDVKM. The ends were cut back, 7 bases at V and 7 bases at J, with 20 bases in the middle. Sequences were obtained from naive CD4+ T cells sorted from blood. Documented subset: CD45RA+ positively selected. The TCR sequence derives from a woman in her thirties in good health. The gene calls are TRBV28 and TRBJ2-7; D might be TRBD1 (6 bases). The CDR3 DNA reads TGTGCCAGCATCCTCCGGGACACGAGACTGGAGCAGTACTTC. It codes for CASILRDTRLEQYF. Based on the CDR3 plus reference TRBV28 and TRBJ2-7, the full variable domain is DVKVTQSSRYLVKRTGEKVFLECVQDMDHENMFWYRQDPGLGLRLIYFSYDVKMKEKGDIPEGYSVSREKKERFSLILESASTNQTSMYLCASILRDTRLEQYFGPGTRLTVT.